These 12 T cell receptor beta chains were sequenced from one sample in a study of cytomegalovirus exposure and HLA in healthy donors (dated by TCRdb to 2016 to 2017). Receptor amplification or capture employed the immunoSEQ multiplex PCR assay. For the multiplex PCR, a mixture combining 60 forward primers for TCR Vbeta segments and 13 reverse primers for TCR Jbeta segments was used. TCRdb retrieved this table from immuneACCESS and kept in-frame rearrangements only. Not all clones are present; in checked studies, unresolved V genes account for under half, and no reason is known for the remainder. Here the sample has about 91,000 clones; under 75% occur a single time. 0.95% to 1.5% of the sample is in the top ten clones. Sequenced sample: PBMCs. All receptors derive from a female donor in good health and CMV-seronegative.

This sequence joins TRBV5-1 and TRBJ2-7, with 7 bases that match TRBD1. The length of the CDR3 is 14 residues. J gave up 2 bases and V 6 bases, and 8 bases lay outside the gene matches. Germline lookup yields CDR1 SGHRS and CDR2 YFSETQ. The CDR3 loop is CASTWDSYTYEQYF. CDR3 bases: TGCGCCAGCACATGGGACAGCTATACCTACGAGCAGTACTTC.

This clone occurred once. J is TRBJ2-2 and V is TRBV5-6; weak D call: TRBD1 (6 bases). The V gene lost 0 bases and the J gene lost 6 bases, with 9 bases spanning the gap. Germline V CDR1 and CDR2: SGHDT, YYEEEE. The length of the CDR3 is 14 residues. The CDR3 loop reads CASSLAGVAGELFF. The CDR3 region has the DNA TGTGCCAGCAGCTTGGCAGGGGTCGCCGGGGAGCTGTTTTTT.

The chain is built from TRBV5-5 and TRBJ1-3; the D gene is possibly TRBD1 (6 bases). This CDR3 is 19 amino acids long. V was shortened by 0 bases and J by 0 bases, with 19 bases between the two germline ends. CDR1 SGHKS and CDR2 YYEKEE come from the germline V gene (reference sequence). The CDR3 coding sequence is TGTGCCAGCAGCTTGGGTCCCCCGACAGGCCCCAGCTCTGGAAACACCATATATTTT. It specifies CASSLGPPTGPSSGNTIYF. Supplemented by reference TRBV5-5 and TRBJ1-3, the full variable domain reads DAGVTQSPTHLIKTRGQQVTLRCSPISGHKSVSWYQQVLGQGPQFIFQYYEKEERGRGNFPDRFSARQFPNYSSELNVNALLLGDSALYLCASSLGPPTGPSSGNTIYFGEGSWLTVV.

The chain recombines TRBV2 with TRBJ1-2, with TRBD1 as a possible D gene (6 bases). CDR1 is SNHLY and CDR2 is FYNNEI in the germline V gene. The CDR3 is made up of 12 amino acids. With 10 bases removed from V and 3 bases from J, the gap between germline ends came to 12 bases. CDR3 in amino acids: CATQGIDYGYTF. CDR3 coding DNA: TGTGCCACACAGGGCATCGACTATGGCTACACCTTC.

The CDR3 protein is CASRASTGGGQPQHF. For the CDR3, the DNA is TGTGCCAGCAGGGCCTCGACAGGGGGCGGGCAGCCCCAGCATTTT. The V gene is TRBV6-5, the J gene TRBJ1-5; 10 bases match TRBD1. The J segment lost 7 bases and the V segment lost 6 bases, leaving 9 bases of the junction unmatched. Germline V CDR1 and CDR2: MNHEY, SVGAGI. The CDR3 spans 15 residues.

This rearrangement joins TRBV18 to TRBJ2-7; perhaps TRBD2 as D (6 bases). The CDR3 runs 13 residues. V lost 3 bases, J lost 5 bases, and 11 bases lay in between. Germline V gene sequence: CDR1 KGHSH, CDR2 LQKENI. CDR3 region: CASSPTEGDEQYF. CDR3 coding DNA: TGTGCCAGCTCACCTACGGAGGGTGACGAGCAGTACTTC.

V is TRBV12-5 and J is TRBJ2-3; TRBD2 aligns across 8 bases. The CDR3 runs to 15 residues. The germline CDR1 and CDR2 sequences are LGHNT and FRNRAP. The ends lost 7 bases at V and 2 bases at J; junction bases unmatched: 8. DNA for the CDR3: TGTGCTAGTGCCGCCCGGGAGGGCGACACAGATACGCAGTATTTT. It is translated as CASAAREGDTDTQYF.

The rearrangement uses TRBV4-3 and TRBJ1-6; D gene ambiguous. The V end lost 1 base, the J end lost 10 bases, and 14 bases lay between the germline ends. This CDR3 region has 15 residues. The germline CDR1 and CDR2 sequences are LGHNA and YSLEER. CDR3 bases: TGCGCCAGCAGCCAAGGCTTCCAAGAGGGCTCACCCCTCCACTTT. It is translated as CASSQGFQEGSPLHF.

The gene calls are TRBV2 and TRBJ2-7; 10 positions match TRBD1. Germline trimming cut 8 bases from V and 2 bases from J; bases unmatched to any gene: 9. This CDR3 is 15 amino acids long. Looked up from germline, CDR1 is SNHLY and CDR2 is FYNNEI. The CDR3 is CASVEGTGAAYEQYF. The CDR3 coding sequence is TGTGCCAGCGTCGAGGGGACAGGGGCTGCCTACGAGCAGTACTTC. The variable domain in full, with the rest retrieved from reference TRBV2 and TRBJ2-7, is EPEVTQTPSHQVTQMGQEVILRCVPISNHLYFYWYRQILGQKVEFLVSFYNNEISEKSEIFDDQFSVERPDGSNFTLKIRSTKLEDSAMYFCASVEGTGAAYEQYFGPGTRLTVT.

This chain connects TRBV7-9 to TRBJ2-1, with TRBD2 as a possible D gene (5 bases). The CDR3 loop spans 14 amino acids. CDR1 and CDR2 (germline): SEHNR, FQNEAQ (reference sequence). The germline V and J ends were trimmed by 0 bases and 3 bases, with 6 bases remaining between them. The CDR3 reads CASSLAGNYNEQFF. CDR3 nucleotide sequence: TGTGCCAGCAGCTTAGCCGGGAACTACAATGAGCAGTTCTTC.

CDR3 nucleotides: TGTGCCAGCAGTGATGAGACTGAAGCTTTCTTT. Amino acid sequence: CASSDETEAFF. The chain combines TRBV2 with TRBJ1-1; D gene unclear. Germline CDR1 reads SNHLY; CDR2 reads FYNNEI. The CDR3 runs 11 residues. V lost 3 bases and J lost 5, with 4 bases in between.

The rearrangement joins TRBV13 to TRBJ1-5, with D perhaps matching TRBD1 (5 bases). CDR1 and CDR2 from the germline V gene are PRHDT and FYEKMQ (reference sequence). This CDR3 is built from 17 residues. V dropped 5 bases and J dropped 2 bases, with 19 bases sitting between them. CDR3 in amino acids: CASSLTAGGIGNQPQHF. The CDR3 DNA follows: TGTGCCAGCAGCCTCACGGCGGGGGGAATTGGCAATCAGCCCCAGCATTTT.